The sequence of this T cell receptor (beta chain) was determined in a study of vaccination and CD4 T cells after COVID-19. This sample's treatment: roughly 11-day PBMC culture with coronavirus spike peptide pools or control peptides (ViraFEST assay). As concerns this clonotype: What it binds is not known.

The assay that was used to sequence DNA from cultured CD4+ T cells was the Oncomine TCR Beta short-read assay. TCRdb reprocessed the PCR reads via MiXCR and lists one record per CDR3 protein. Among about 20,000 distinct CDR3 sequences listed, roughly three fifths were seen once. Germline lookup yields CDR1 MNHEY and CDR2 SVGEGT. This CDR3 has 15 residues. The junction had 6 bases not matched to a gene; V was cut back by 5 bases and J by 3 bases. This clonotype was obtained from a human donor who had recovered from COVID-19. The gene calls are TRBV6-2 or TRBV6-3 and TRBJ1-5; TRBD1 matches at 8 bases. The specimen sequenced was CD4+ T cells from blood, cultured in vitro. This CDR3 is CASSAGTGFNQPQHF. The CDR3 coding sequence is TGTGCCAGCAGTGCCGGGACAGGTTTCAATCAGCCCCAGCATTTT.